In this sample, the clone carrying this T cell receptor (beta chain) turned up once. The antigen is undetermined. The investigators split CD4+ cells into a CD45RA+ naive subset and a CD45RA-negative memory subset. This record belongs to a study of shared clonotypes between healthy human individuals. Study results and caveats: Sequencing depth was expected to influence donor clonotype sharing.

Germline assignment: CDR1 MDHEN and CDR2 SYDVKM. V lost 4 bases and J lost 3; bases outside the gene matches: 6. The CDR3 sequence is 15 residues long. The authors split each subset's genomic DNA evenly across several immunoSEQ plates. Measured with immunoSEQ multiplex PCR; TCRdb has only the in-frame clones, and not every one. The sample holds around 1.6 million clones, 95% to 99% seen once. The TCR was taken from a man aged 30 to 39 in good health. The sample taken for sequencing was naive CD4+ T cells sorted from blood. Subset given: CD45RA+ positively selected. The rearrangement links TRBV28 to TRBJ2-1; 7 nucleotides match TRBD2. DNA for the CDR3: TGTGCCAGCAGTTATCTAGCGGAGGGCTACAATGAGCAGTTCTTC. The encoded protein is CASSYLAEGYNEQFF.